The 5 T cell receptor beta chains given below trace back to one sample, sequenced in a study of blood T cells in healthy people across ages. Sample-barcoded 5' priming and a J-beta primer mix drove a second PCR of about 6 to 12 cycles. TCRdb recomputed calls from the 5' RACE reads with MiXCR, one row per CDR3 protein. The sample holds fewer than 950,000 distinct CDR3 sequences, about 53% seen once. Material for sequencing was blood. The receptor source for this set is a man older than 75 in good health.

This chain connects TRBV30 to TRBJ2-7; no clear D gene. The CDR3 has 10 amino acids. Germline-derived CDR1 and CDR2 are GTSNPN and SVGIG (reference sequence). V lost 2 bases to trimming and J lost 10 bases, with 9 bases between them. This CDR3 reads CAWSKAHQYF. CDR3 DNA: TGTGCCTGGAGTAAGGCGCACCAGTACTTC.

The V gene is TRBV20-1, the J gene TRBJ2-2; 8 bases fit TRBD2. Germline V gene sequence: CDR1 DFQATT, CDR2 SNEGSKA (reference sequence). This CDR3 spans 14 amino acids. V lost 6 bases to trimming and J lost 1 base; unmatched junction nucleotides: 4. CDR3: CSASSGRNTGELFF. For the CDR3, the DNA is TGCAGTGCGTCCAGCGGGAGGAACACCGGGGAGCTGTTTTTT.

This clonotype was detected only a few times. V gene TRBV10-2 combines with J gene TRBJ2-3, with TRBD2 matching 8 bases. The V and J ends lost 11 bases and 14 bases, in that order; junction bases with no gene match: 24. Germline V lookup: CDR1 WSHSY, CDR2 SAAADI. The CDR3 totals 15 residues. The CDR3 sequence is CAREGRKGENMNAYF. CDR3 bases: TGCGCCCGGGAGGGGCGAAAGGGGGAAAACATGAACGCGTATTTT.

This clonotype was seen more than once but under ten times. The CDR3 region has the DNA TGCAGTGCTCGAGGGACTAGCGGGAGCGCTGGGGCCAACGTCCTGACTTTC. Its protein product is CSARGTSGSAGANVLTF. V and J are TRBV20-1 and TRBJ2-6; 14 nucleotides line up with TRBD2. The ends lost 5 bases at V and 2 bases at J; junction bases unmatched: 5. This CDR3 region has 17 residues. Germline loops: CDR1 DFQATT, CDR2 SNEGSKA (reference sequence).

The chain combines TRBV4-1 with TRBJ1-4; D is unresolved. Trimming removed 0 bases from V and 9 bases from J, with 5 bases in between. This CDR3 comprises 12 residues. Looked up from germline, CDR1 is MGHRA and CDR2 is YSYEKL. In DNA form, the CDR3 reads TGCGCCAGCAGCCAAGATGGGCAAAAACTGTTTTTT. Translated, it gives CASSQDGQKLFF.